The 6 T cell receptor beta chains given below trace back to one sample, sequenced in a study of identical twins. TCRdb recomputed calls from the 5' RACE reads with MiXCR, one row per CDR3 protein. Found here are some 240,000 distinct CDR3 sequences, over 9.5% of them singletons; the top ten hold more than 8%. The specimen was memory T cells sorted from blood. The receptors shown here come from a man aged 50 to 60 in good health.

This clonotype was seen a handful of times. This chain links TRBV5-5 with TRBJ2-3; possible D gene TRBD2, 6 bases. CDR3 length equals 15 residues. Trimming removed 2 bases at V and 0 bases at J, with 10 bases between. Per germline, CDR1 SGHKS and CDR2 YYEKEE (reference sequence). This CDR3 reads CASSLSGRSTDTQYF. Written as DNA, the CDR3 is TGTGCCAGCAGCTTAAGCGGGCGGAGCACAGATACGCAGTATTTT.

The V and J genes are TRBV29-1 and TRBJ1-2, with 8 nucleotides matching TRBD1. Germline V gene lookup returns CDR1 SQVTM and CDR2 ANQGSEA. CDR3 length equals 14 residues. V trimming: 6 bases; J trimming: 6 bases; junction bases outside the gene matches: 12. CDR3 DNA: TGCAGCGTCGATACCAGGGGGCGTTTACATGGCTACACCTTC. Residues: CSVDTRGRLHGYTF.

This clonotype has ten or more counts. The CDR3 bases are TGTGCCAGCAGTCCTTTAGGGGCCTACCAGCCCCAGCATTTT. Amino acids: CASSPLGAYQPQHF. The rearrangement links TRBV27 to TRBJ1-5, with D perhaps TRBD1 (5 bases). This CDR3 has 14 residues. Trimming left V 5 bases short and J 7 bases short, with 15 bases between. Germline CDR1 MNHEY, CDR2 SMNVEV (reference sequence).

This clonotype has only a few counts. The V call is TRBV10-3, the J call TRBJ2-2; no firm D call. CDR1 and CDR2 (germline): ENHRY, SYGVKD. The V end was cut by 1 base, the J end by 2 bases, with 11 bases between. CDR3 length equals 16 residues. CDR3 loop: CAISELPGRNTGELFF. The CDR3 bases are TGTGCCATCAGTGAGTTACCAGGTCGAAACACCGGGGAGCTGTTTTTT.

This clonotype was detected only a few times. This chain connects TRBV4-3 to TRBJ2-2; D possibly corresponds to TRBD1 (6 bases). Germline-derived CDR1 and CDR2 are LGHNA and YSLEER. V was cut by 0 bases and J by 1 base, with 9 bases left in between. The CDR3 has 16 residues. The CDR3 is CASSQEPGQNTGELFF. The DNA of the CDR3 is TGCGCCAGCAGCCAAGAGCCGGGACAGAACACCGGGGAGCTGTTTTTT.

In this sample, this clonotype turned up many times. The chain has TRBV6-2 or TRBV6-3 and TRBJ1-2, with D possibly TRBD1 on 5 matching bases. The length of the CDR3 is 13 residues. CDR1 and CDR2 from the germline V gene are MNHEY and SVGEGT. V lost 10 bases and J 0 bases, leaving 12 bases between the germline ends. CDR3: CATGTTANYGYTF. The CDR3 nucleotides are TGTGCCACGGGGACGACAGCTAACTATGGCTACACCTTC.